This T cell receptor (beta chain) is from a study of vaccination effects on CD4 cells after COVID-19. Study-wide context: Relative to the second dose, post-vaccine samples were obtained a median of 72 days later. Study-level results: Few convalescent patients, and no early post-infection timepoints, were available to the study.

This table comes from immunoSEQ multiplex PCR, and its TCRdb copy is limited to in-frame clones, with some not included. The table records under 25,000 clones, more than 80% of them present only once. Trimming left V 5 bases short and J 0 bases short, with 8 bases between. Germline V gene sequence: CDR1 MNHEY, CDR2 SMNVEV (reference sequence). The CDR3 consists of 14 residues. Within the ViraFEST assay, antigen-specific CD4+ T cells underwent expansion with viral peptide pools prior to sequencing. Following culture for about 11 days, CD4+ T cells were isolated. Everyone in the study got two shots of either the BNT162b2 or mRNA-1273 vaccine. Cultures used more than 1.5 million PBMC per well, approximately 10 IU/ml IL-2 and roughly 10 ug/ml peptides. IL-2 medium supplanted half the medium on days 3 and 7. This clone showed up just once. Its specificity is not known.

The receptor's source is a human donor who received a COVID-19 vaccine. Some clones in this sample may be carry-over from other donors' samples. The material was CD4+ T cells from PBMCs cultured with SARS-CoV-2 spike peptides, obtained after COVID-19 vaccination. This rearrangement joins TRBV27 to TRBJ1-3, with D possibly being TRBD1 (5 bases). The CDR3 here is CASSGAVSGNTIYF. The CDR3 region has the DNA TGTGCCAGCAGTGGGGCGGTCTCTGGAAACACCATATATTTT.